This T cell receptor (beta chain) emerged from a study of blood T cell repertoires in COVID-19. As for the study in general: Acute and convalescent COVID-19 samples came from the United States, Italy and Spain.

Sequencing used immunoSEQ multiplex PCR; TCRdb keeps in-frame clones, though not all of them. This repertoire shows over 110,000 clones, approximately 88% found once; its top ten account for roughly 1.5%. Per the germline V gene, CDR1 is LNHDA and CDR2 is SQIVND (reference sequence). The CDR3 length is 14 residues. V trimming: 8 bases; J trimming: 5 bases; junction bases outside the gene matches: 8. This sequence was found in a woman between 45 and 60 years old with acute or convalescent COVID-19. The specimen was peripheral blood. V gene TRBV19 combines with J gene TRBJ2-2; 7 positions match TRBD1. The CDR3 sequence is CASHRDSFTGELFF. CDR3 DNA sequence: TGTGCCAGTCATCGGGACAGTTTTACCGGGGAGCTGTTTTTT.